This entry features one TCR beta chain sequence. Which antigen it targets is not known. This specimen belongs to a study of monozygotic twins with inflammatory bowel disease (dated by TCRdb to about 2019). About the investigation overall: In total, 28 monozygotic twin pairs made up the full study: 19 Danish pairs, all IBD-discordant, plus nine German pairs, of which four were IBD-concordant and five were IBD-discordant. The search for disease-associated traits relied mainly on comparing, within discordant pairs, IBD patients with their genetically identical healthy co-twins. Each individual had, on average, about 151 000 unique TCRalpha sequences and 181 000 unique TCRbeta sequences available for analysis. Study-wide conclusions, independent of this receptor: Fewer clonotypes were shared with other individuals by IBD patients than by healthy twins, most markedly in patients showing signs of disease activity. Background noise and inter-individual variability may have been introduced into the repertoires by the differing immunosuppressive treatments among patients. Distinction between different T cell subtypes could not be achieved in the analysis. Concordant and discordant twins showed no difference in repertoire similarity, possibly because of limited statistical power. No single strong signal or clonotype linked to IBD turned up in the results, so the idea that one exists was not supported. TCRbeta repertoire diversity, by inverse Simpson index, was decreased in IBD patients compared with their healthy co-twins.

From each donor, an approximately 2.5 ml peripheral blood sample was collected into PAXgene tubes and stored at -80 degrees C. Without T cell sorting, total RNA was isolated from whole blood using the PAXgene blood miRNA kit on an automated QIAcube. Peripheral blood from monozygotic twin pairs concordant or discordant for inflammatory bowel disease was subjected to deep TCRalpha and TCRbeta repertoire profiling with unique molecular barcoding. Smoking habits were recorded for all twin pairs, and individuals were classified as current, former or never smokers. The library was generated by 5' RACE. For each TCR library, roughly 3,600 ng of total RNA was used. cDNA was synthesized with SMARTScribe reverse transcriptase in eight separate reactions per sample. During cDNA synthesis, unique molecular identifiers containing a 6-nucleotide sample barcode were introduced by template switching. Two nested PCRs of about 16 and 10 cycles amplified the TCRalpha and TCRbeta cDNA, and bead purification followed each PCR. Before amplification, the cDNA was both treated with uracil DNA-glycosylase and purified with the QIAquick PCR purification kit. In the second PCR, Illumina TruSeq-compatible adapters and sample-specific barcodes were added. Library quality and concentration were assessed using TapeStation and Qubit, and 5 ng of each library was pooled. Pooled libraries were sequenced on an Illumina HiSeq2500 single-index Rapid Run with 2 x 100 bp reads and custom sequencing primers. The study's own analysis went as follows. UMI-based consensus assembly with MiGEC version 1.2.6 was used to correct PCR and sequencing errors. MiXCR version 2.1.1 was used for V(D)J alignment, clonotype assembly and CDR3 extraction. Gene usage, clonotype sharing and MAIT/NKT TCR abundance were normalised by analysing the top 1000, 10 000 and 20 000 clonotypes per sample. Diversity was computed as the inverse Simpson index with the vegan R package after downsampling to 27 000 UMIs. Paired Mann-Whitney U tests were applied to discordant twin pairs, and Benjamini-Hochberg correction was used for multiple testing. TCRdb reprocessed the public reads and reports one entry per CDR3 protein sequence, without DNA. These V and J calls originate from TCRdb's pipeline instead of the authors' own analysis. The sample table includes about 440,000 distinct CDR3 sequences. The top ten constitute approximately 2.4% of the sample.

The receptor's source is a human donor with ulcerative colitis or Crohn's disease, or a healthy co-twin of an affected twin (not recorded which). The sample comprised blood.

The CDR3 region has the sequence CASSLADGGETQYF. The chain couples TRBV7-2 to TRBJ2-5; no DNA is available, so the TRBD2 call from TCRdb remains unchecked. The CDR3 measures 14 amino acids from cysteine to phenylalanine. No DNA sequence was recorded. The germline V gene yields SGHTA for CDR1 and FQGNSA for CDR2.